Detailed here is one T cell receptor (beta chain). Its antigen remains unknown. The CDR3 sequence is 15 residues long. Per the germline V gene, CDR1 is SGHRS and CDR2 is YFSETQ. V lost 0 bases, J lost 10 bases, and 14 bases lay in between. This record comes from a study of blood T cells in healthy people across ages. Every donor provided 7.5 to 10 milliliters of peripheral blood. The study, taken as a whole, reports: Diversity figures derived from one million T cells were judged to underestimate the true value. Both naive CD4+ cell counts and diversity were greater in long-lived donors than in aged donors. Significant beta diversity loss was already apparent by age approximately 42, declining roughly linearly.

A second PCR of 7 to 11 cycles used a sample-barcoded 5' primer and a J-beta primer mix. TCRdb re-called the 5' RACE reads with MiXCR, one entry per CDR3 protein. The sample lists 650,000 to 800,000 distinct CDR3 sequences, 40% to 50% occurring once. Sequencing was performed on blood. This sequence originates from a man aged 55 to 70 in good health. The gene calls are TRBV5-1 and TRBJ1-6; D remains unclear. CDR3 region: CASSLVPGSGSPLHF. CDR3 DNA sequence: TGCGCCAGCAGCTTGGTCCCCGGTTCTGGGTCACCCCTCCACTTT.